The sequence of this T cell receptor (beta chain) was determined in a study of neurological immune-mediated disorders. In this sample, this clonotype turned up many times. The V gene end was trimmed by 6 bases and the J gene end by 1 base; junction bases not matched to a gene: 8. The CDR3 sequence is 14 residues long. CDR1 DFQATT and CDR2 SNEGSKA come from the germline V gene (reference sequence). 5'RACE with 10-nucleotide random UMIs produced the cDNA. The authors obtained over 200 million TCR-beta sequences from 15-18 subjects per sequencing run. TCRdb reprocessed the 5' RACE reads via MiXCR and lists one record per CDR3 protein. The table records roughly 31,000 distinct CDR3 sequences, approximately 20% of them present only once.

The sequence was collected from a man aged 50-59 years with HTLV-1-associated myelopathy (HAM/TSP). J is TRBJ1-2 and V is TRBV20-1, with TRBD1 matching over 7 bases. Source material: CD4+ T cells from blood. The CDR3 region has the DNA TGCAGTGCCCCCAGAGGACAGGTTAACTATGGCTACACCTTC. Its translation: CSAPRGQVNYGYTF.